This T cell receptor (beta chain) was obtained from a study of control samples from healthy donors and cancer patients. The CDR3 totals 11 residues. V was cut by 6 bases and J by 6 bases, with 9 bases left in between. Germline V lookup: CDR1 DFQATT, CDR2 SNEGSKA (reference sequence). Assay used: immunoSEQ multiplex PCR; TCRdb lists only in-frame clones, some missing. The sample lists about 170,000 clones; more than 85% were seen once. The chain links TRBV20-1 to TRBJ2-1; the D is unclear. This clonotype was obtained from a middle-aged woman in good health. Sequenced material: blood. The CDR3 loop reads CSAARPNEQFF. In nucleotides, the CDR3 is TGCAGTGCAGCCCGTCCCAATGAGCAGTTCTTC.